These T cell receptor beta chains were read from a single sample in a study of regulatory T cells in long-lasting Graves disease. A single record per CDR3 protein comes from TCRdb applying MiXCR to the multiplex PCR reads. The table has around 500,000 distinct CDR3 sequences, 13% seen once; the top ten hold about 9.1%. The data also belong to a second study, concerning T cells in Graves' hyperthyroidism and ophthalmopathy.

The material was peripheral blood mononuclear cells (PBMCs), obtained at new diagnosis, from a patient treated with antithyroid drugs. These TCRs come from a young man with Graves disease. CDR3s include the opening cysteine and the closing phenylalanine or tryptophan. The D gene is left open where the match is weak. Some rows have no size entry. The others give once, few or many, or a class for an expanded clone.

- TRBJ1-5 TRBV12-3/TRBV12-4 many TGTGCCAGCAGTTTGTACGGCGAGAGGCGGCCCCAGCATTTT CASSLYGERRPQHF
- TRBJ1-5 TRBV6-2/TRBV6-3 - TGTGCCAGCAGTTACTCGGGTCAAGGGGCCAGCAATCAGCCCCAGCATTTT CASSYSGQGASNQPQHF
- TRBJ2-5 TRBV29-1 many TGCAGCGTTAGGCAGTGGGTGAAAGAGACCCAGTACTTC CSVRQWVKETQYF
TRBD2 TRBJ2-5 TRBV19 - TGTGCCAGTAGCAGGACTAGCGGGTTTACCCAGTACTTC CASSRTSGFTQYF
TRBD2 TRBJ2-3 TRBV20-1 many TGCAGTGCTCTACCTGGACTAGCGGGAAGATCGGATACGCAGTATTTT CSALPGLAGRSDTQYF
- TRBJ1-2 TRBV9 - TGTGCCAGCAGCGTTTCAGTGCTTTTCAGAGGCTTC CASSVSVLFRGF
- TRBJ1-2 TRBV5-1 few TGCGCCAGCAGCTTGGGTAACCGTGGAAATCCGGCTAACTATGGCTACACCTTC CASSLGNRGNPANYGYTF
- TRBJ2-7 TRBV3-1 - TGTGCCAGCAGCCAAGATCTAGGGAACGAGCAGTACTTC CASSQDLGNEQYF
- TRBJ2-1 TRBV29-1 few TGCAGCGTTCCAGGGGGGGGGCAGTTCTTC CSVPGGGQFF
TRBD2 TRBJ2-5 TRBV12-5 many TGTGCTAGTGGTTTGGTGCCGCTAGCGGGTATCCAAGAGACCCAGTACTTC CASGLVPLAGIQETQYF
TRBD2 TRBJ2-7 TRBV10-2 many TGCGCCAGCAGTGAGTCGAGAGCGGGAGGCTCCTACGAGCAGTACTTC CASSESRAGGSYEQYF
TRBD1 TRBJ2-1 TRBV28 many TGTGCCAGCAGTCCCGGGACAGGGTTAATTAGTTCCTACAATGAGCAGTTCTTC CASSPGTGLISSYNEQFF
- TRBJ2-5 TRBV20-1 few TGCAGTGCTAGTGCGCCAGGGCGCCTTCAAGAGACCCAGTACTTC CSASAPGRLQETQYF
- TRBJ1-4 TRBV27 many TGTGCCAGCAGTATACAGGGCTTACGATGGGAAAAACTGTTTTTT CASSIQGLRWEKLFF
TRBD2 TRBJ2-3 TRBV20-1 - TGCAGTGCCCTAGCGGGAGTAGCCGATACGCAGTATTTT CSALAGVADTQYF
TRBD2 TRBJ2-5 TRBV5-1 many TGTGCCAGCAGCCTAGGACTAGCGGGATCTCAAGAGACCCAGTACTTC CASSLGLAGSQETQYF
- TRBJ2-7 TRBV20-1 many TGCAGTGTCAAGGTGGTCCACGAGCAGTACTTC CSVKVVHEQYF
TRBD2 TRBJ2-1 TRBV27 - TGTGCCAGCAGTTTCTTGACTAGCCGCAATGAGCAGTTCTTC CASSFLTSRNEQFF
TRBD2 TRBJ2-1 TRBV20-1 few TGCAGTGCTAGAGGGGGACTAGCGGCAAGATCTATTTCCTACAATGAGCAGTTCTTC CSARGGLAARSISYNEQFF
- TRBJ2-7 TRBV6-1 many TGTGCCAGCAGGAGGGAAGCCTCGAGCTCCTACGAGCAGTACTTC CASRREASSSYEQYF
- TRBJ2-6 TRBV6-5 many TGTGCCAGCAGTTACGGGGGAGGAGGACCCGGGGCCAACGTCCTGACTTTC CASSYGGGGPGANVLTF
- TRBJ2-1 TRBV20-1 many TGCAGTGTCAGTCCCGGTAGCTCCAATGAGCAGTTCTTC CSVSPGSSNEQFF
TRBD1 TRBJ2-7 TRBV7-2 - TGTGCCAGCAGCCTGTCCGGGACAGGGCTCTCGTGGCAGGACTTC CASSLSGTGLSWQDF
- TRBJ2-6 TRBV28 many TGTGCCAGCGGGCAGGGGCGACTGTCTGGGGCCAACGTCCTGACTTTC CASGQGRLSGANVLTF
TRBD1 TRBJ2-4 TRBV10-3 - TGTGCCATCAGTGAGACCGGACAGGGGGACATTCAGTACTTC CAISETGQGDIQYF
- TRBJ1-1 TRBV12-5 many TGTGCTAGTCGAGTCGACACTGAAGCTTTCTTT CASRVDTEAFF
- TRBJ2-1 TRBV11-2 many TGTGCCAGCACCTTCGGGGGGCCGAGGAATGAGCAGTTCTTC CASTFGGPRNEQFF
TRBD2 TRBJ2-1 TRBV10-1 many TGCGCCAGCTCCGGGACTAGCGGCAATGAGCAGTTCTTC CASSGTSGNEQFF
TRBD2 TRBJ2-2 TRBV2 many TGTGCCAGCAGATTTAGCGGGAAAGCTACCGGGGAGCTGTTTTTT CASRFSGKATGELFF
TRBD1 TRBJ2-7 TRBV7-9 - TGTGCCAGCAGCTTAGCAGGGGACAGGGGGTCCTACGAGCAGTACTTC CASSLAGDRGSYEQYF
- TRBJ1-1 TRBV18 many TGTGCCAGCTCACTCCGAGGTCAGAACACTGAAGCTTTCTTT CASSLRGQNTEAFF